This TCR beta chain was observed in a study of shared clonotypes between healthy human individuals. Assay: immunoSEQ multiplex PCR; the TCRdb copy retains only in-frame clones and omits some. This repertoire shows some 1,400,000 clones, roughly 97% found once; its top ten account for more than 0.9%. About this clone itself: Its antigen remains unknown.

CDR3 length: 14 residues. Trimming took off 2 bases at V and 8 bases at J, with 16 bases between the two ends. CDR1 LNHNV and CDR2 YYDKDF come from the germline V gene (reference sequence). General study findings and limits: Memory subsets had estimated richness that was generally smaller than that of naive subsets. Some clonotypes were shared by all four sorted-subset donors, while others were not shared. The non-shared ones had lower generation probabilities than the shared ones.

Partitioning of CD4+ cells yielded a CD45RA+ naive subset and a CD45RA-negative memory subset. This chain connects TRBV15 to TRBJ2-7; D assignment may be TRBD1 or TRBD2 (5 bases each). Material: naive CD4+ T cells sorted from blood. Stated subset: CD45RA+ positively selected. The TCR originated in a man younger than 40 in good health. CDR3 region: CATSRWDEGAKQYF. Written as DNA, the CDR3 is TGTGCCACCAGCAGATGGGACGAGGGTGCAAAGCAGTACTTC.